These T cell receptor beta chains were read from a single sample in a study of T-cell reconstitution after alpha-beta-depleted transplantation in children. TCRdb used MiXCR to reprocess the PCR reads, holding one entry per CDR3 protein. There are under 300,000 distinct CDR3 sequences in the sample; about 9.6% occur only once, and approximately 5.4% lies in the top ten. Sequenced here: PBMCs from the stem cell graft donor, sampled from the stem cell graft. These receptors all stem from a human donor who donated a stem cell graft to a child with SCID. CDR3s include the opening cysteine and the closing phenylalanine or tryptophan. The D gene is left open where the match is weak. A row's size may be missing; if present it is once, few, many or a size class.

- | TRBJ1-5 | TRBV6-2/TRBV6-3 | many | CASSYSSRRNQPQHF | TGTGCCAGCAGTTACTCGTCCAGGAGGAATCAGCCCCAGCATTTT
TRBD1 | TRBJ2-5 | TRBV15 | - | CATSRLGQGEETQYF | TGTGCCACCAGCAGGCTTGGACAGGGGGAAGAGACCCAGTACTTC
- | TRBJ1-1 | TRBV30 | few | CAWNRVLNTEAFF | TGTGCCTGGAATCGAGTTTTGAACACTGAAGCTTTCTTT
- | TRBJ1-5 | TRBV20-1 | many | CSARRGVNQPQHF | TGCAGTGCTAGAAGAGGGGTAAATCAGCCCCAGCATTTT
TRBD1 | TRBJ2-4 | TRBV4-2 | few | CASSPRQGLAKNIQYF | TGTGCCAGCAGCCCACGACAGGGGCTAGCCAAAAACATTCAGTACTTC
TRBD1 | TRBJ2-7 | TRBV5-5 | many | CASSFQGQGFHEQYF | TGTGCCAGCAGCTTTCAAGGACAGGGATTCCACGAGCAGTACTTC
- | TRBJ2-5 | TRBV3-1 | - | CASSQVRGGETQYF | TGTGCCAGCAGCCAAGTTCGGGGCGGAGAGACCCAGTACTTC
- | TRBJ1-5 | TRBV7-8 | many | CASSPRLDQPQHF | TGTGCCAGCAGCCCCCGGCTCGATCAGCCCCAGCATTTT
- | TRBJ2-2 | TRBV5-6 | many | CASSLGGGELFF | TGTGCCAGCAGCCTGGGCGGCGGGGAGCTGTTTTTT
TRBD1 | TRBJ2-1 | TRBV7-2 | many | CASSLGFGQAYNEQFF | TGTGCCAGCAGCTTAGGGTTTGGACAGGCTTACAATGAGCAGTTCTTC
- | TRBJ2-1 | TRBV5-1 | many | CASSLRSPGQRSSEQFF | TGCGCCAGCAGCTTGCGAAGTCCGGGCCAGCGCTCCAGTGAGCAGTTCTTC
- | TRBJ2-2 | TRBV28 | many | CASSLGQGYTGELFF | TGTGCCAGCAGTTTAGGTCAGGGCTACACCGGGGAGCTGTTTTTT
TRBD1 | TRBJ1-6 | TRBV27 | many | CASRVRTGGISPLHF | TGTGCCAGCAGGGTACGGACAGGGGGCATTTCACCCCTCCACTTT
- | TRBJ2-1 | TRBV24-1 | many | CATSDLNVGEYNEQFF | TGTGCCACCAGTGATTTGAATGTCGGGGAATACAATGAGCAGTTCTTC
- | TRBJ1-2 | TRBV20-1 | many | CSAPPPTNYGYTF | TGCAGTGCCCCCCCTCCGACAAACTATGGCTACACCTTC
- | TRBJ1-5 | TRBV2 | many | CASSPGNSNQPQHF | TGTGCCAGCAGTCCAGGGAATAGCAATCAGCCCCAGCATTTT
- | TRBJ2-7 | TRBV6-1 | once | CASRGAGRTYEQYF | TGTGCCAGCAGGGGGGCCGGCCGAACCTACGAGCAGTACTTC
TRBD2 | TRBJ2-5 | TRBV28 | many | CASRKGVFSGGLRETQYF | TGTGCCAGCAGAAAGGGAGTTTTTAGCGGGGGGCTTAGAGAGACCCAGTACTTC
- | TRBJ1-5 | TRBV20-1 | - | CSARILRGNQPQHF | TGCAGTGCGAGGATCCTACGAGGAAATCAGCCCCAGCATTTT
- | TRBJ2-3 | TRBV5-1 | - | CASSLVAGAKRGTQYF | TGCGCCAGCAGCCTAGTCGCGGGGGCCAAGAGGGGTACGCAGTATTTT
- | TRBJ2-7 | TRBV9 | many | CASSPRDYEQYF | TGTGCCAGCAGCCCCCGTGATTACGAGCAGTACTTC
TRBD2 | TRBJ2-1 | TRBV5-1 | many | CASMGAGAFYNEQFF | TGCGCCAGCATGGGAGCGGGGGCCTTTTACAATGAGCAGTTCTTC
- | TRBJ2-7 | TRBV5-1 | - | CASSLAFGGAYEQYF | TGCGCCAGCAGCTTGGCGTTCGGGGGCGCCTACGAGCAGTACTTC
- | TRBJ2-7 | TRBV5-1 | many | CASSLEGYEQYF | TGCGCCAGCAGCTTGGAGGGCTACGAGCAGTACTTC
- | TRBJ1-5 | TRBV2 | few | CASSDIAPGPQHF | TGTGCCAGCAGTGATATAGCTCCGGGGCCCCAGCATTTT
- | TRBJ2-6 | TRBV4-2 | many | CASSQPETSSGANVLTF | TGTGCCAGCAGCCAACCCGAGACTAGCTCTGGGGCCAACGTCCTGACTTTC
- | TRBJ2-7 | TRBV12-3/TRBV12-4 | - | CASSPRSRNEQYF | TGTGCCAGCAGTCCCCGTAGTCGAAACGAGCAGTACTTC
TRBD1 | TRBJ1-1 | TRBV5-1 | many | CASSHGQGTEAFF | TGCGCCAGCAGCCACGGACAGGGTACTGAAGCTTTCTTT
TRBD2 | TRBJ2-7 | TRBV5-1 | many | CASRPGLAEAYEQYF | TGCGCCAGCAGGCCGGGACTAGCGGAAGCCTACGAGCAGTACTTC
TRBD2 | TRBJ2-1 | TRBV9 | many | CASTRGGAGFDEQFF | TGTGCCAGCACTCGGGGGGGGGCAGGTTTCGATGAGCAGTTCTTC
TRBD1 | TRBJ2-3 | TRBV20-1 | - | CCARVPGQGVADTQYF | TGCTGTGCTAGGGTCCCGGGACAGGGCGTCGCAGATACGCAGTATTTT